This TCR beta chain was observed in a study of blood T cell repertoires in COVID-19. Study-wide context: In each case, the material was cDNA or gDNA derived from T cells, B-cell-depleted T cells, or PBMCs.

Profiled with immunoSEQ multiplex PCR; TCRdb holds only in-frame clones, not every one. This table has approximately 330,000 clones, 70% to 90% appearing once. This clone has a handful of counts. Sequenced input: PBMCs or T cells enriched from blood (not recorded which). The source of this sequence is a woman aged 40 to 49 with acute COVID-19.

The CDR3 loop reads CASSQAPGQSNQPQHF. DNA of the CDR3: TGTGCCAGCAGCCAGGCTCCCGGACAGAGCAATCAGCCCCAGCATTTT. The rearrangement joins TRBV5-6 to TRBJ1-5; possible D gene TRBD1, 6 bases. Trimming took 4 bases from V and 1 from J, leaving 15 bases between them. CDR1 is SGHDT, CDR2 YYEEEE, per germline. CDR3 length: 16 amino acids.